This T cell receptor (beta chain) was identified in a study of chemoradiotherapy in HPV16-positive cancers. Clones were read by immunoSEQ multiplex PCR, and TCRdb kept only the in-frame ones, dropping some. The repertoire has 5,500 to 6,500 clones, around 88% of them found once; the top ten carry over 20%. This clone has a handful of counts. The identical CDR3 is also encoded by other nucleotide sequences in the sample. Germline V CDR1 and CDR2: MNHNS, SASEGT. The CDR3 has 11 residues. V shed 5 bases and J shed 2 bases, with 4 bases lying between them. The sequence derives from a human donor with HPV-associated anogenital cancer. The rearrangement joins TRBV6-1 to TRBJ2-7; D unclear. Material: blood, obtained from a patient who underwent chemoradiotherapy. This CDR3 is CASSQTYEQYF. CDR3 DNA sequence: TGTGCCAGCAGTCAAACCTACGAGCAGTACTTC.